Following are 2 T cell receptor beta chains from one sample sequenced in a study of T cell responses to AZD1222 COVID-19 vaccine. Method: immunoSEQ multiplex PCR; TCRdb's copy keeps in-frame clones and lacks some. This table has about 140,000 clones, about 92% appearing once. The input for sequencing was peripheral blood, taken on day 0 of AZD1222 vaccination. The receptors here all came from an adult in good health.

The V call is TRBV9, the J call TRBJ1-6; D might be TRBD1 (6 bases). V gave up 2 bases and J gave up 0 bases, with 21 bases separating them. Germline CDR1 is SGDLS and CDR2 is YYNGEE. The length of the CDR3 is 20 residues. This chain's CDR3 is CASSVGEGGALSSYNSPLHF. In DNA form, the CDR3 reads TGTGCCAGCAGCGTCGGAGAAGGGGGGGCTCTAAGCTCCTATAATTCACCCCTCCACTTT.

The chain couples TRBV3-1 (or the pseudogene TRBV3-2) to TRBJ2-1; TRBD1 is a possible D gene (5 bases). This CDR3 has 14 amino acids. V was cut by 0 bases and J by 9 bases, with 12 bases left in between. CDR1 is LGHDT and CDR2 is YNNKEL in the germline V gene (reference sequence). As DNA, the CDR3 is TGTGCCAGCAGCCAAGACAGGGTGATCCCTGAGCAGTTCTTC. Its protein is CASSQDRVIPEQFF.